The 6 T cell receptor beta chains below come from one sample, sequenced in a study of blood T cell repertoires in COVID-19. Profiled with immunoSEQ multiplex PCR; TCRdb holds only in-frame clones, not every one. In the table there are over 250,000 clones, approximately 87% of which are singletons. Sequenced input: peripheral blood. The receptors shown here come from a woman in her forties who had recovered from COVID-19.

The J gene is TRBJ1-2, the V gene TRBV7-2, with D possibly TRBD1 on 6 matching bases. Between the trimmed V and J ends, which lost 2 bases and 1 base, there was a span of 11 bases. The length of the CDR3 is 15 residues. CDR1 is SGHTA and CDR2 is FQGNSA in the germline V gene. The DNA of the CDR3 is TGTGCCAGCAGCTTAACCTGGGACATTAACTATGGCTACACCTTC. This translates into CASSLTWDINYGYTF.

The chain combines TRBV5-6 with TRBJ2-3, with 8 positions matching TRBD2. V trimming: 4 bases; J trimming: 2 bases; junction bases outside the gene matches: 12. Germline-derived CDR1 and CDR2 are SGHDT and YYEEEE. The CDR3 consists of 17 residues. The CDR3 reads CASSLDLAGLHTDTQYF. In DNA, the CDR3 is TGTGCCAGCAGCCTCGATTTAGCGGGGCTGCACACAGATACGCAGTATTTT.

The rearrangement links TRBV28 to TRBJ1-2, with 7 bases that match TRBD1. This CDR3 spans 16 amino acids. Germline-derived CDR1 and CDR2 are MDHEN and SYDVKM. J was trimmed by 4 bases and V by 5 bases; bases with no gene match: 13. The CDR3 coding sequence is TGTGCCAGCAGTACACCAACAACGACAGGGTCCTATGGCTACACCTTC. Protein: CASSTPTTTGSYGYTF.

The chain employs TRBV18 and TRBJ1-2, with D unresolved. The CDR3 spans 13 residues. Trimming left V 3 bases short and J 6 bases short, with 11 bases between. Germline CDR1 reads KGHSH; CDR2 reads LQKENI. CDR3 in DNA: TGTGCCAGCTCACCGTCGCCCGGGGATGGCTACACCTTC. Translating gives CASSPSPGDGYTF.

The V gene is TRBV3-1 (or the pseudogene TRBV3-2), the J gene TRBJ1-3; D unclear. V lost 8 bases to trimming and J lost 0 bases, with 14 bases between them. Germline-derived CDR1 and CDR2 are LGHDT and YNNKEL (reference sequence). The CDR3 has 15 residues. CDR3 amino acids: CASSRRGSSGNTIYF. The CDR3 region has the DNA TGTGCCAGCTCTCGGAGAGGCAGCTCTGGAAACACCATATATTTT.

The chain employs TRBV9 and TRBJ2-5; 7 nucleotides agree with TRBD2. V shed 2 bases, J shed 0 bases, and the junction held 4 bases outside the gene matches. Germline CDR1 is SGDLS and CDR2 is YYNGEE. The CDR3 sequence is 15 residues long. CDR3 protein: CASSVLAEYQETQYF. The CDR3 region has the DNA TGTGCCAGCAGCGTGCTAGCGGAGTACCAAGAGACCCAGTACTTC.